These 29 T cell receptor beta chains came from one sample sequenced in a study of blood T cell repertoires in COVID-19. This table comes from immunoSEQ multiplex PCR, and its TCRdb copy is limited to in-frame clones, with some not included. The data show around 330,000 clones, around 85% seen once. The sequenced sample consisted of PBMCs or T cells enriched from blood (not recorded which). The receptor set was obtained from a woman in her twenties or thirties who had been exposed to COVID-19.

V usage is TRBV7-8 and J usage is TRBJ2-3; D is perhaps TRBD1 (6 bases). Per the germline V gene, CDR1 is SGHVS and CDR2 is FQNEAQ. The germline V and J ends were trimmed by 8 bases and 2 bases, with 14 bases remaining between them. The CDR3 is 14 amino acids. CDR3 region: CASSGQRNTDTQYF. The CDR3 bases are TGTGCCAGCTCCGGACAGCGAAACACAGATACGCAGTATTTT.

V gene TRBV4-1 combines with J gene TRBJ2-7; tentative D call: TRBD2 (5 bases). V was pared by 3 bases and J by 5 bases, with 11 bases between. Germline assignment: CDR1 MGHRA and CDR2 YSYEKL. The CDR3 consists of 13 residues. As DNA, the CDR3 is TGCGCCAGCAGCCAGGTTGGGAGTAACGAGCAGTACTTC. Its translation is CASSQVGSNEQYF.

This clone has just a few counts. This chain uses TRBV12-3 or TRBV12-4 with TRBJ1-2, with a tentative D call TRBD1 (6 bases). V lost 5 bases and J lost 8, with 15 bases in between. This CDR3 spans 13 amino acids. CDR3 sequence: CASSPGGGLGYTF. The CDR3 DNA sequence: TGTGCCAGCAGTCCCGGGGGGGGGCTAGGCTACACCTTC.

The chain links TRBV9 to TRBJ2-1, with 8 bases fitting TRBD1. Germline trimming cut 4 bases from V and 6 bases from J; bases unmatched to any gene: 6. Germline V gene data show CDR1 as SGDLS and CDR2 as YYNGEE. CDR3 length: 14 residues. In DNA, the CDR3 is TGTGCCAGCAGCCCCCGGACAGGGACCAATGAGCAGTTCTTC. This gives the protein CASSPRTGTNEQFF.

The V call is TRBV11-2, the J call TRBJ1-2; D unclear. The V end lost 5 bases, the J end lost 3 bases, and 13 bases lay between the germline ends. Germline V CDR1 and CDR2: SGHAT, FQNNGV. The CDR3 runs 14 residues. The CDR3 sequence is CASSPDFGDYGYTF. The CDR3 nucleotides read TGTGCCAGCAGCCCGGATTTTGGAGACTATGGCTACACCTTC.

The CDR3 DNA reads TGTGCCAGCAGTTTAGGACAGTCCAACACCATATATTTT. Translated, it gives CASSLGQSNTIYF. This chain connects TRBV28 to TRBJ1-3; weak D call: TRBD1 (6 bases). V was clipped by 2 bases and J by 7 bases, with 9 bases between them. CDR1 is MDHEN, CDR2 SYDVKM, per germline. The length of the CDR3 is 13 residues. The entire variable domain, with the rest obtained from reference TRBV28 and TRBJ1-3, is as follows: DVKVTQSSRYLVKRTGEKVFLECVQDMDHENMFWYRQDPGLGLRLIYFSYDVKMKEKGDIPEGYSVSREKKERFSLILESASTNQTSMYLCASSLGQSNTIYFGEGSWLTVV.

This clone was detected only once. The DNA of the CDR3 is TGTGCCAGCAGCTTAAGACAGTACTACGAGCAGTACTTC. This gives the protein CASSLRQYYEQYF. This chain joins TRBV13 and TRBJ2-7; D might be TRBD1 (5 bases). V was pared by 2 bases and J by 3 bases, with 8 bases between. The germline CDR1 and CDR2 sequences are PRHDT and FYEKMQ (reference sequence). The CDR3 runs 13 residues.

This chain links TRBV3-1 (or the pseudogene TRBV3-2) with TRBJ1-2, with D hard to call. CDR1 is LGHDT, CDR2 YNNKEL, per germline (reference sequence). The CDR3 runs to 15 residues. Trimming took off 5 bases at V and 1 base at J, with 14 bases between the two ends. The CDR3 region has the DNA TGTGCCAGCAGCAACGTGGCAGGAATTAACTATGGCTACACCTTC. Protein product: CASSNVAGINYGYTF.

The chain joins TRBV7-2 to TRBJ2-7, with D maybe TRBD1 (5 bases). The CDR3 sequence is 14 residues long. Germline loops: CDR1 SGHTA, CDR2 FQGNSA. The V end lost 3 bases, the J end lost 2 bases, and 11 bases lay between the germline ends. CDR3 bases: TGTGCCAGCAGCTTTTATTCAGGGACCTACGAGCAGTACTTC. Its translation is CASSFYSGTYEQYF.

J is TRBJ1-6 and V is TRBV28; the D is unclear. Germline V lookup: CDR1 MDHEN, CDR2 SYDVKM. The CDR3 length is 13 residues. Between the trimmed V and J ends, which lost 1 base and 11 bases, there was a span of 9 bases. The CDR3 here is CASSLLSSAPLHF. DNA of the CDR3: TGTGCCAGCAGTTTATTGTCCTCAGCACCCCTCCACTTT.

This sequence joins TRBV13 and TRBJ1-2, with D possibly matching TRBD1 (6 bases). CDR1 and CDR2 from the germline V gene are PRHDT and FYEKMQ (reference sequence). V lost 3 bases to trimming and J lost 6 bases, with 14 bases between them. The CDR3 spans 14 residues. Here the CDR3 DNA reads TGTGCCAGCAGCTTTCAGGGGCAAGTTGATGGCTACACCTTC. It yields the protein CASSFQGQVDGYTF.

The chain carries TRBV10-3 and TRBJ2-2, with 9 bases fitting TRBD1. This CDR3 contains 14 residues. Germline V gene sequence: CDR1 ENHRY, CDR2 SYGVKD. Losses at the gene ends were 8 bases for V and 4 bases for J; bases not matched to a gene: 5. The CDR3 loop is CAISGQGPTGELFF. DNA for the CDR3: TGTGCCATCTCGGGACAGGGCCCCACCGGGGAGCTGTTTTTT.

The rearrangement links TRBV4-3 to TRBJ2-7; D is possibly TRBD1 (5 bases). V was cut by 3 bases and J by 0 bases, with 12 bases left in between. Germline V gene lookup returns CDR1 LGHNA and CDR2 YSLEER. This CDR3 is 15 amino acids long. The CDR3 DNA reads TGCGCCAGCAGCCACGGAGACAGCCTCTCCTACGAGCAGTACTTC. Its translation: CASSHGDSLSYEQYF.

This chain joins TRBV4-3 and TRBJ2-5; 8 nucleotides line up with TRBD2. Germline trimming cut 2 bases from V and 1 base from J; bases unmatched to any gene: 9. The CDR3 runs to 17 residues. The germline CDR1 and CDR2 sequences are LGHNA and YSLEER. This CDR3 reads CASSQLRAGGFQETQYF. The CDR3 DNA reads TGCGCCAGCAGCCAACTAAGGGCGGGGGGCTTCCAAGAGACCCAGTACTTC.

CDR3 in amino acids: CAWLDSTTNEKLFF. In nucleotides, the CDR3 is TGTGCCTGGCTAGACAGTACAACTAATGAAAAACTGTTTTTT. V usage is TRBV30 and J usage is TRBJ1-4, with D possibly matching TRBD1 (5 bases). This CDR3 contains 14 residues. The V gene lost 5 bases and the J gene lost 0 bases, with 10 bases spanning the gap. In germline, CDR1 is GTSNPN, CDR2 SVGIG (reference sequence). Full variable domain (rest looked up from reference TRBV30 and TRBJ1-4): SQTIHQWPATLVQPVGSPLSLECTVEGTSNPNLYWYRQAAGRGLQLLFYSVGIGQISSEVPQNLSASRPQDRQFILSSKKLLLSDSGFYLCAWLDSTTNEKLFFGSGTQLSVL.

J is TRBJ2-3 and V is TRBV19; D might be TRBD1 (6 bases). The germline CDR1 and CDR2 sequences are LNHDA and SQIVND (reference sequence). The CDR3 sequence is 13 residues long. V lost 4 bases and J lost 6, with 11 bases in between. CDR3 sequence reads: CASSSTGTDTQYF. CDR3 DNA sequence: TGTGCCAGTAGTAGCACAGGGACCGATACGCAGTATTTT.

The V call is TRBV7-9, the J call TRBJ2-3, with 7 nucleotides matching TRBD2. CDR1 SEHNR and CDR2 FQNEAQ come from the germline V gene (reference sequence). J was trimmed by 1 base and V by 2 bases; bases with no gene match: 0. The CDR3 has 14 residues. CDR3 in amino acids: CASSLLAGTDTQYF. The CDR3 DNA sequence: TGTGCCAGCAGCTTACTAGCGGGCACAGATACGCAGTATTTT.

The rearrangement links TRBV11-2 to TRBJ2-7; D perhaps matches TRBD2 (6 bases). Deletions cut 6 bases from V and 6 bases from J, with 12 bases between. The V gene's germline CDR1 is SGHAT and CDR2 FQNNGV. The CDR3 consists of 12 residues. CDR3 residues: CASSRGSPEQYF. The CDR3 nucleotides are TGTGCCAGCAGTCGGGGGAGCCCCGAGCAGTACTTC.

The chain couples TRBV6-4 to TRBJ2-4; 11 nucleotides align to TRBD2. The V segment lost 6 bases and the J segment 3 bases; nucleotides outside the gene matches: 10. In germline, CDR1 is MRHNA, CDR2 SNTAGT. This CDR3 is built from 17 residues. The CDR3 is CASRLPLAGDDKNIQYF. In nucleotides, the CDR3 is TGTGCCAGCAGGCTCCCACTAGCGGGGGACGACAAAAACATTCAGTACTTC.

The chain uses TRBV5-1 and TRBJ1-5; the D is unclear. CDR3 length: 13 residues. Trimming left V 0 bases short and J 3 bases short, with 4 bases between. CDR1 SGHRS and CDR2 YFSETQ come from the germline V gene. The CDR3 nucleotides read TGCGCCAGCAGCTTGGCTTACAATCAGCCCCAGCATTTT. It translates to CASSLAYNQPQHF.

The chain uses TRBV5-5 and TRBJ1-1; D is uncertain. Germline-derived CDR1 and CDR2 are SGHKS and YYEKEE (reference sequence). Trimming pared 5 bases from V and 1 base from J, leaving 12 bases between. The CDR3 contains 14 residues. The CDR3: CASRRRLENTEAFF. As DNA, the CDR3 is TGTGCCAGCAGGAGGCGCCTCGAGAACACTGAAGCTTTCTTT.

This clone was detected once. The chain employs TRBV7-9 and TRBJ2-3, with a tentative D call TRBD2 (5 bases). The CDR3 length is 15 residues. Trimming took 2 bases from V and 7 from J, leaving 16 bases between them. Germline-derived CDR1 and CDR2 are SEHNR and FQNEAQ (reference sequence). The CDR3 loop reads CASSLRAARENTQYF. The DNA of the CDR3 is TGTGCCAGCAGCTTAAGGGCGGCCCGGGAAAATACGCAGTATTTT. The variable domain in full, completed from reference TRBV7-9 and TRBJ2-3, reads DTGVSQNPRHKITKRGQNVTFRCDPISEHNRLYWYRQTLGQGPEFLTYFQNEAQLEKSRLLSDRFSAERPKGSFSTLEIQRTEQGDSAMYLCASSLRAARENTQYFGPGTRLTVL.

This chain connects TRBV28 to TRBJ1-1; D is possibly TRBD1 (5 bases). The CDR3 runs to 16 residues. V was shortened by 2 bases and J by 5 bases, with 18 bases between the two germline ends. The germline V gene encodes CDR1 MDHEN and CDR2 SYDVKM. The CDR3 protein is CASSLPQGRGGTEAFF. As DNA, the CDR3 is TGTGCCAGCAGTTTACCTCAAGGGAGGGGAGGGACTGAAGCTTTCTTT.

CDR3 sequence: CASSPGGTGNTIYF. The CDR3 coding sequence is TGTGCCAGCAGCCCGGGGGGCACAGGAAACACCATATATTTT. This chain connects TRBV7-3 to TRBJ1-3; maybe TRBD1 (6 bases). Trimming removed 5 bases at V and 4 bases at J, with 12 bases between. Germline V gene lookup returns CDR1 SGHTA and CDR2 FQGTGA. The CDR3 totals 14 residues. The full variable domain, with the rest looked up from reference TRBV7-3 and TRBJ1-3, is GAGVSQTPSNKVTEKGKYVELRCDPISGHTALYWYRQSLGQGPEFLIYFQGTGAADDSGLPNDRFFAVRPEGSVSTLKIQRTERGDSAVYLCASSPGGTGNTIYFGEGSWLTVV.

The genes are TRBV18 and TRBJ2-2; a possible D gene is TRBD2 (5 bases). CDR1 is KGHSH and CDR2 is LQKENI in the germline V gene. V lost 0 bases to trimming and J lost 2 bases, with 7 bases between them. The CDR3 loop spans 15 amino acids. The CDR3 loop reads CASSPPGLNTGELFF. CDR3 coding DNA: TGTGCCAGCTCACCACCCGGACTTAACACCGGGGAGCTGTTTTTT. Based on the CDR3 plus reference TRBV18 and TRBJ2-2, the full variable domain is NAGVMQNPRHLVRRRGQEARLRCSPMKGHSHVYWYRQLPEEGLKFMVYLQKENIIDESGMPKERFSAEFPKEGPSILRIQQVVRGDSAAYFCASSPPGLNTGELFFGEGSRLTVL.

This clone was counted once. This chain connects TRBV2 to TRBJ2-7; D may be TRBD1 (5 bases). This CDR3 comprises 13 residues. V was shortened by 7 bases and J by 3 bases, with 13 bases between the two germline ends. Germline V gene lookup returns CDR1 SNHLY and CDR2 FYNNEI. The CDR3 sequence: CASKDKPYYEQYF. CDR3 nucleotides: TGTGCCAGCAAGGACAAGCCGTACTACGAGCAGTACTTC. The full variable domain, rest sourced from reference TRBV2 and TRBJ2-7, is EPEVTQTPSHQVTQMGQEVILRCVPISNHLYFYWYRQILGQKVEFLVSFYNNEISEKSEIFDDQFSVERPDGSNFTLKIRSTKLEDSAMYFCASKDKPYYEQYFGPGTRLTVT.

CDR3: CASSQDWRHTDTQYF. The CDR3, as DNA: TGTGCCAGCAGCCAAGACTGGCGACACACAGATACGCAGTATTTT. The rearrangement links TRBV3-1 (or the pseudogene TRBV3-2) to TRBJ2-3, with no clear D. V lost 0 bases and J 2 bases, leaving 9 bases between the germline ends. Germline V gives CDR1 LGHDT, CDR2 YNNKEL (reference sequence). There are 15 residues in the CDR3.

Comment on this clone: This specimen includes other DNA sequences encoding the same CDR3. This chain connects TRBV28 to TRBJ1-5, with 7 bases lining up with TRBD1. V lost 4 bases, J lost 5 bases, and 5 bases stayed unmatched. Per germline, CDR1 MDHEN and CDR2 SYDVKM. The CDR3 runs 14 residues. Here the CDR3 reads CASSSRQGDQPQHF. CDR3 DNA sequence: TGTGCCAGCAGTTCACGACAGGGCGATCAGCCCCAGCATTTT.

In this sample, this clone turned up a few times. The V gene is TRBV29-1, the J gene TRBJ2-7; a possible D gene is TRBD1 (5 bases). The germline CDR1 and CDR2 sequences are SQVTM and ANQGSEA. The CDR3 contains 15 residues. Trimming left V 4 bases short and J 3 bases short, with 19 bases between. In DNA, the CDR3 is TGCAGCGTTGTAGGCCCAGGGAAGGGGAACTACGAGCAGTACTTC. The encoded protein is CSVVGPGKGNYEQYF.